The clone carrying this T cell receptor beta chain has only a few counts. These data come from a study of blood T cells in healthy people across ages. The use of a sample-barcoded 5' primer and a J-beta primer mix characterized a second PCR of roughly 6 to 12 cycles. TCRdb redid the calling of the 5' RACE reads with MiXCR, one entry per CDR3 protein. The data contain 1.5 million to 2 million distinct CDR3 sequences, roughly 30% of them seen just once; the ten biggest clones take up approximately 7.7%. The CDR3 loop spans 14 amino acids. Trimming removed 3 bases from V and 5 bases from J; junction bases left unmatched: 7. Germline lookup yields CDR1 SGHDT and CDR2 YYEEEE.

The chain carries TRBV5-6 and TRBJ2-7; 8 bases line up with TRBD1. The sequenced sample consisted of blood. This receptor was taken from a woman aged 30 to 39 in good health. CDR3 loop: CASSYGQGLNEQYF. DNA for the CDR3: TGTGCCAGCAGCTACGGACAGGGCCTCAACGAGCAGTACTTC.